The text below deals with one T cell receptor beta chain. What this receptor recognizes is not known. No base quality values were provided; no much bigger clone lies one nucleotide off. This sample is drawn from a study of memory CD4+ T cells and cytomegalovirus serostatus (dated by TCRdb to between 2017 and 2020). Turning to the overall study: The cohort included 35 or so healthy adults from Belgium, of whom 9 were CMV seropositive and about 25 were CMV seronegative. To replicate a published TCR-based CMV serostatus classifier, the researchers sequenced the CD4+ memory TCRbeta repertoires of a Belgian cohort whose cytomegalovirus serostatus was known. Overall study results and their limits: The original-framework classifier achieved a median bootstrapped AUC of approximately 0.96 with a 95% CI of 0.76-1.00 on the Belgian cohort. Only CD4+CD45RO+ memory cells were sequenced, unlike the original study, which covered naive and memory CD4+ and CD8+ populations. For CMV serostatus prediction, a median bootstrapped AUC of approximately 0.95 was reached with the original framework, and a median bootstrapped AUC of around 0.89 was reached with a US-trained random forest. Of 170 or so previously reported CMV-associated TCRbeta sequences, 55 to 75 appeared in the CD4+ memory repertoires, each in one to five individuals. The results were interpreted as suggesting that the CMV-associated TCR signature is largely present in the CD4+ memory repertoire.

Single viable CD3+CD4+CD8-CD45RO+ cells were sorted as memory CD4+ T cells on a FACSAria II. CMV serostatus was assessed using a Roche Elecsys assay, by which serum IgG against CMV pp150, pp28, p38 and p52 was detected. After the samples were thawed, total CD4+ T cells were enriched through positive selection using CD4 magnetic microbeads. The samples came from a different study that was designed specifically to examine the CD4+ T cell memory repertoire. Peripheral blood mononuclear cells were isolated and cryopreserved according to standard operating procedures, and serum was stored at -80 degrees C. The staining used CD3-PerCP (BW264/56), CD4-APC (RPA-T4), CD45RO-PE (UCHT1) and CD8-Pacific Orange (3B5) antibodies, and Sytox blue was used to exclude non-viable cells. Genomic DNA was extracted from sorted cells with the Quick-DNA Microprep Kit. TCRbeta DNA was amplified with the immunoSEQ hsTCRbeta kit following the manufacturer's protocol. An Illumina MiSeq instrument was used to sequence the TCRbeta libraries. In the source study's methods: Removing out-of-frame sequences left 2,204,828 distinct TCRbeta sequences, an average of approximately 61,000 per individual. Each individual was scored according to the count of 150 to 200 previously reported CMV-associated TCRbeta sequences and the total productive distinct TCRbeta count. A beta-binomial model was reimplemented in Python, and scikit-learn random forests with default parameters were trained on data from the US cohort. Classifier performance on the Belgian cohort was summarized as median AUC with percentile confidence intervals over 10,000 bootstrap iterations. The table was pulled from immuneACCESS by TCRdb, which kept in-frame rearrangements only. Such tables lose some clones; where checked, under half of the loss comes from unresolved V genes, and the rest has no known cause. The V and J calls and clone size were taken over from that table, and D and trimming were inferred from the DNA. This sample comprises approximately 70,000 clones, about 80% of them detected only once. The top ten hold 4% to 5% of the sample.

The sequencing sample was made of memory CD4+ T cells from blood. This receptor was taken from an adult in good health and CMV-seropositive.

The DNA sequence is as follows: TGTGCCACTAGGGACTTCGGTGGAGTGAACACTGAAGCTTTCTTT. Its product reads: CATRDFGGVNTEAFF. The chain was built from TRBV6-1 and TRBJ1-1; TRBD1 is a weak D gene call, 5 bases matching. V is cut by 10 bases and J by 0 bases, and the space between the germline ends is 18 bases. Based on the germline V gene, the CDR1 and CDR2 sequences are MNHNS and SASEGT. The CDR3 holds 15 amino acids from the cysteine to the phenylalanine. Only the CDR3 part of the read is kept: 45 bases, read in frame from the first base.